Listed here is a single T cell receptor beta chain. What it binds is not known. This sample is part of a study of early T cells in non-severe SARS-CoV-2 infection. Study-wide points: Comparison of clonotypes with VDJdb favored anti-spike CD8 responses while missing private and CD4 specificities.

Unique molecular identifier tags were affixed to discrete cDNA molecules. TCRdb used MiXCR to reprocess the 5' RACE reads, holding one entry per CDR3 protein. The sample records about 98,000 distinct CDR3 sequences, around 14% being singletons. Germline V gene sequence: CDR1 MGHRA, CDR2 YSYEKL. With 3 bases removed from V and 9 bases from J, the gap between germline ends came to 10 bases. The CDR3 has 12 residues. The source is an adult who was a healthcare worker with PCR-confirmed SARS-CoV-2 infection or an uninfected control (not recorded which). V usage is TRBV4-1 and J usage is TRBJ2-3; either TRBD1 or TRBD2 may fit D (5 bases each). The source material was whole blood. CDR3 sequence (DNA): TGCGCCAGCAGCCACCTGTGGGGGACGCAGTATTTT. Its translation is CASSHLWGTQYF.